The 2 T cell receptor beta chains below were found in one sample sequenced in a study of T cells after yellow fever vaccination. TCRdb re-derived calls from the 5' RACE reads in MiXCR, one entry per CDR3 protein. The table has a few hundred thousand distinct CDR3 sequences, around 16% seen once; the top ten hold roughly a sixth. The source was PBMCs, collected 5 days after the first yellow fever vaccination. The receptors come from a man between 18 and 35 years old who received the YFV17D yellow fever vaccine.

This clonotype has just a few counts. CDR3 protein: CASSSGLGQFYEQYF. The CDR3 coding sequence is TGTGCCAGCAGTTCTGGTCTTGGTCAGTTCTACGAGCAGTACTTC. The J gene is TRBJ2-7, the V gene TRBV6-2 or TRBV6-3; D not resolved. Trimming cost V 4 bases and J 3 bases, with 16 bases left between them. CDR1 and CDR2 from the germline V gene are MNHEY and SVGEGT. This CDR3 spans 15 amino acids.

J is TRBJ2-1 and V is TRBV6-2 or TRBV6-3; D possibly matches TRBD1 or TRBD2 (5 bases each). The CDR3 is made up of 18 amino acids. The germline V gene has CDR1 MNHEY and CDR2 SVGEGT. V gave up 0 bases and J gave up 6 bases, with 21 bases separating them. The CDR3 DNA sequence: TGTGCCAGCAGTTACTCCCTGGAGCTCGTATCGGGGCTCAATGAGCAGTTCTTC. Its translation is CASSYSLELVSGLNEQFF.